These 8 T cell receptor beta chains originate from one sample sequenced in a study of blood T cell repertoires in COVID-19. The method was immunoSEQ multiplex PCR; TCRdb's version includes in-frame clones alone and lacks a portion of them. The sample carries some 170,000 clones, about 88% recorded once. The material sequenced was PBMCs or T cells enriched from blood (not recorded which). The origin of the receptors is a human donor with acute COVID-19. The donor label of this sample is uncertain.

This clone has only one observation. CDR3: CASSQDLPGLYEKLFF. CDR3 bases: TGTGCCAGCAGCCAAGATCTTCCAGGGTTATATGAAAAACTGTTTTTT. V and J are TRBV3-1 (or the pseudogene TRBV3-2) and TRBJ1-4, with D maybe TRBD1 (5 bases). Germline V gene data show CDR1 as LGHDT and CDR2 as YNNKEL (reference sequence). The V gene lost 0 bases and the J gene lost 6 bases, with 14 bases spanning the gap. The CDR3 spans 16 residues.

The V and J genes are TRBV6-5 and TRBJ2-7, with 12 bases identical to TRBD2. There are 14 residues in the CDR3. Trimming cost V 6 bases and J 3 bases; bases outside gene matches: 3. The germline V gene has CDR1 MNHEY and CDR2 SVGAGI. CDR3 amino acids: CASRTTSGGYEQYF. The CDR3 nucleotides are TGTGCCAGCAGGACGACTAGCGGGGGCTACGAGCAGTACTTC.

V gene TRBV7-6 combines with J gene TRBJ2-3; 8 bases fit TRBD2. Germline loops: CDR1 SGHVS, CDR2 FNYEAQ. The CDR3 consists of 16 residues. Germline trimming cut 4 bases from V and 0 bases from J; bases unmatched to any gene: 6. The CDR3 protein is CASSSSGGRSTDTQYF. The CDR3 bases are TGTGCCAGCAGCTCCAGCGGGGGCCGAAGCACAGATACGCAGTATTTT.

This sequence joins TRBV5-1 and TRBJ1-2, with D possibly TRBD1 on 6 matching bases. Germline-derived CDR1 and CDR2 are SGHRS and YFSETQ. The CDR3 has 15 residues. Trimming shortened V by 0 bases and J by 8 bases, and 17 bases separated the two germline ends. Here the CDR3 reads CASSLGGTSEPGYTF. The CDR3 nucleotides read TGCGCCAGCAGCTTGGGGGGGACATCCGAACCCGGCTACACCTTC.

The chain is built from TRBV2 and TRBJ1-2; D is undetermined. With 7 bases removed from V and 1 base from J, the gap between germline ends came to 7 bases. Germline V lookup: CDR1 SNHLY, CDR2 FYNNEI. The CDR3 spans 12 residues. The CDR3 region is CASNDLNYGYTF. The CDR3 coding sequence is TGTGCCAGCAATGACCTTAACTATGGCTACACCTTC.

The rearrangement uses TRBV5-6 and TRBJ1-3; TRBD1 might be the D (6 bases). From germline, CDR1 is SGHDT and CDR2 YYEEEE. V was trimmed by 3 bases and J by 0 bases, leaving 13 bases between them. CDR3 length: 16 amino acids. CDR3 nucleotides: TGTGCCAGCAGCTCCCTCGGACAGATCTCTGGAAACACCATATATTTT. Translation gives CASSSLGQISGNTIYF.

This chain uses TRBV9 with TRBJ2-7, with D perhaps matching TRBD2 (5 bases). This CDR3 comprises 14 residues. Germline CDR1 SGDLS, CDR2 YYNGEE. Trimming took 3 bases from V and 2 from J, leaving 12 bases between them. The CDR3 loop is CASSAAGKAYEQYF. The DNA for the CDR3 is TGTGCCAGCAGCGCCGCCGGGAAGGCCTACGAGCAGTACTTC.

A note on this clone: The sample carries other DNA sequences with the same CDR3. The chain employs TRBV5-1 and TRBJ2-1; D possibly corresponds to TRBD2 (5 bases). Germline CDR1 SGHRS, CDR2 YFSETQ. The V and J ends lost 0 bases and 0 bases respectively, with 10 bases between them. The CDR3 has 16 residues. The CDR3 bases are TGCGCCAGCAGCTTGGGTGGGGAGAGCTCCTACAATGAGCAGTTCTTC. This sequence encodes CASSLGGESSYNEQFF. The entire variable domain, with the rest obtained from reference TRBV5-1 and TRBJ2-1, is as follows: KAGVTQTPRYLIKTRGQQVTLSCSPISGHRSVSWYQQTPGQGLQFLFEYFSETQRNKGNFPGRFSGRQFSNSRSEMNVSTLELGDSALYLCASSLGGESSYNEQFFGPGTRLTVL.